This is a list of T cell receptor beta chains from one sample in a study of T cell changes during pregnancy in multiple sclerosis. Data came from immunoSEQ multiplex PCR; TCRdb stores just in-frame clones and leaves some out. The sample has tens of thousands of clones; around nine tenths are singletons. This specimen consisted of CD4+ T cells from peripheral blood mononuclear cells, obtained in the second trimester of pregnancy. These receptors all stem from a female donor with multiple sclerosis, enrolled in a pregnancy study. CDR3s include the opening cysteine and the closing phenylalanine or tryptophan. Fields, in order: clone size, V gene, J gene, D gene, CDR3 DNA, CDR3 protein. A D gene is named only where the DNA matches it firmly. Rows give clone size only sometimes, using once, few, many, or a class for an expanded clone.

>.|TRBV7-9|TRBJ2-1|.
TGTGCCAGCAGCTTAGATTCGGGGGTCTACAATGAGCAGTTCTTC
CASSLDSGVYNEQFF
>.|TRBV27|TRBJ2-7|TRBD1
TGTGCCAGCAGTTTAGAGCCTAACAGGGGACAAGGTTTCGAGCAGTACTTC
CASSLEPNRGQGFEQYF
>.|TRBV11-2|TRBJ2-1|.
TGTGCCAGCAGCTTAGGTCGTACAGTAGGTGAGCAGTTCTTC
CASSLGRTVGEQFF
>once|TRBV2|TRBJ2-7|TRBD2
TGTGCCAGCAGTCGAGGGGGGACTAGCGGTAACTACGAGCAGTACTTC
CASSRGGTSGNYEQYF
>.|TRBV5-6|TRBJ1-3|.
TGTGCCAGCAGCTTGGCCGTGGGGGGAATAACTGGAAACACCATATATTTT
CASSLAVGGITGNTIYF
>.|TRBV6-1|TRBJ2-7|TRBD2
TGTGCCAGCAGTGAAGGACCTAGCGGGAGGGAAGTATTCTACGAGCAGTACTTC
CASSEGPSGREVFYEQYF
>once|TRBV30|TRBJ1-4|TRBD1
TGTGCCTGGGGACAGGGCCGACTGTTTTTT
CAWGQGRLFF
>.|TRBV18|TRBJ1-1|TRBD1
TGTGCCAGCTCAGAGGGACAGGGGAACACTGAAGCTTTCTTT
CASSEGQGNTEAFF
>once|TRBV21-1|TRBJ1-2|.
TGTGCCAGCAGAAGACCAGGGGGCGCTAGTGGCTACACCTTC
CASRRPGGASGYTF
>.|TRBV18|TRBJ2-1|TRBD2
TGTGCCAGCTCACAGGGGACTAGCGGGAGAACAGGAGAGCAGTTCTTC
CASSQGTSGRTGEQFF
>.|TRBV2|TRBJ2-1|TRBD2
TGTGCCAGCGCCCTGGGACTAGCGGGGAACAATGAGCAGTTCTTC
CASALGLAGNNEQFF
>.|TRBV5-4|TRBJ2-2|.
TGTGCCAGCAGCTCAAGTGCCCCGGGGAACACCGGGGAGCTGTTTTTT
CASSSSAPGNTGELFF
>.|TRBV2|TRBJ1-6|TRBD1
TGTGCCAGCAGTCAGACAGGGCCGAGGGATTCACCCCTCCACTTT
CASSQTGPRDSPLHF
>.|TRBV11-2|TRBJ2-4|TRBD1
TGTGCCAGCAGCCGACCGGGACAGGGGGCAAAAAACATTCAGTACTTC
CASSRPGQGAKNIQYF
>.|TRBV6-4|TRBJ1-6|.
TGTGCCAGCAGTGAAGGTAACTCGGGGAATTCACCCCTCCACTTT
CASSEGNSGNSPLHF
>.|TRBV5-1|TRBJ1-4|.
TGCGCCAGCAGCCCCGCAACTAATGAAAAACTGTTTTTT
CASSPATNEKLFF